Given below is one T cell receptor beta chain in context. This record belongs to a study of blood T cell repertoires in COVID-19. The Seattle site enrolled patients during active infection and followed them longitudinally. Some clones are missing from TCRdb's copy, which holds only in-frame ones; the method was immunoSEQ multiplex PCR. The sample lists about 96,000 clones, roughly 90% occurring once. V lost 4 bases to trimming and J lost 10 bases, with 13 bases between them. The CDR3 totals 12 residues. CDR1 and CDR2 (germline): MGHDK, SYGVNS. Sequencing was performed on peripheral blood. The sequence derives from a human donor with COVID-19, enrolled during active disease. The donor label of this sample is uncertain. This chain connects TRBV25-1 to TRBJ1-1; possibly TRBD1 for D (6 bases). The CDR3 nucleotides read TGTGCCAGCAGTGCCTCCTCACAGGGAGCTTTCTTT. Translated: CASSASSQGAFF.